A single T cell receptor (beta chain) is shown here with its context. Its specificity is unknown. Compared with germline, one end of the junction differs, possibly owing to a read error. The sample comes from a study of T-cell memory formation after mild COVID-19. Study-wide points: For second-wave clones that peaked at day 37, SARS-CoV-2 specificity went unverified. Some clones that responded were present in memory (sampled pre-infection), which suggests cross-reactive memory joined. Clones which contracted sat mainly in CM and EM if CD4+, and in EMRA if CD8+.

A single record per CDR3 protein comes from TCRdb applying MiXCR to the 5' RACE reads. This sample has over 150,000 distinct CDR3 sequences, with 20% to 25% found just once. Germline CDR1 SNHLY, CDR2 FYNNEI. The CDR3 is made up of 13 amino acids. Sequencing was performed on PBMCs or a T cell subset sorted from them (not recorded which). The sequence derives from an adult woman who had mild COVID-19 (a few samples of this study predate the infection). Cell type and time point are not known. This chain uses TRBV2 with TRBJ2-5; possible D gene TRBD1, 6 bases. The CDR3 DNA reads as TGTGCCAGCAGTGGCACAGGGAAGGAGACCCGGTACTTC. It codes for CASSGTGKETRYF.